This entry concerns a single TCR beta chain. The antigen remains unidentified. The data are from a study of cytomegalovirus exposure and HLA in healthy donors. About the research overall: The same platform was used for the 100 to 150 validation repertoires as for the 650 to 700 first-cohort repertoires, as reported in a later analysis.

The germline CDR1 and CDR2 sequences are SGHRS and YFSETQ. The CDR3 runs 13 residues. V was clipped by 4 bases and J by 8 bases, with 12 bases between them. Study-wide findings and caveats: High sensitivity and specificity were reportedly achieved when the classifier diagnosed cytomegalovirus status.

Method: immunoSEQ multiplex PCR; TCRdb's copy keeps in-frame clones and lacks some. The sample holds 250,000 to 400,000 clones, roughly 88% seen once. Material for sequencing was PBMCs. The receptor was derived from a man under 40 in good health and CMV-seronegative. The J gene is TRBJ1-4, the V gene TRBV5-1, with D uncertain. The CDR3: CASSGTTTEKLFF. The CDR3 DNA reads TGCGCCAGCAGCGGAACGACAACGGAAAAACTGTTTTTT.